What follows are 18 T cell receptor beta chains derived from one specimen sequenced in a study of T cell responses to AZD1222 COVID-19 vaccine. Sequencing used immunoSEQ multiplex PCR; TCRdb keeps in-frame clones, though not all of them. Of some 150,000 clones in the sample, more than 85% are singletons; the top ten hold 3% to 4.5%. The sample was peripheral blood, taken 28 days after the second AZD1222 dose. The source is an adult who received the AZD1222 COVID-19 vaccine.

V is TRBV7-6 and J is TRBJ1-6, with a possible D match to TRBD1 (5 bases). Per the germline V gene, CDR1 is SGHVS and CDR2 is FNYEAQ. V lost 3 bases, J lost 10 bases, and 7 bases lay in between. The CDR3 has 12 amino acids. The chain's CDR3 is CASSFGGSPLHF. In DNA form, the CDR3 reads TGTGCCAGCAGCTTCGGGGGATCACCCCTCCACTTT.

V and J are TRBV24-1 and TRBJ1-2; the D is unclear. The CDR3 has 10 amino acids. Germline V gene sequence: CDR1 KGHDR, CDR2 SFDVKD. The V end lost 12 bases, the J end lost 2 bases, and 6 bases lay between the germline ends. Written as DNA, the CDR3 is TGTGCCCAGAGGAACTATGGCTACACCTTC. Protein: CAQRNYGYTF.

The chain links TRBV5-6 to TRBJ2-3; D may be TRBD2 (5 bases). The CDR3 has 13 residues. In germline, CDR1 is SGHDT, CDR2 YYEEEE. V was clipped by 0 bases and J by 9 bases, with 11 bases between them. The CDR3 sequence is CASSLERARTQYF. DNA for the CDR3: TGTGCCAGCAGCTTGGAGAGGGCGAGGACGCAGTATTTT.

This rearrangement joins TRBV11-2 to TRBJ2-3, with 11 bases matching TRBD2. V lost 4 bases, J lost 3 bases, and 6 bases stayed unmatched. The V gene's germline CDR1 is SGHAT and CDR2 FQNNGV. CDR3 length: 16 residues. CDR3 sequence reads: CASSYLAGGRTDTQYF. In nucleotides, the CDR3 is TGTGCCAGCAGCTACTTAGCGGGAGGGAGGACAGATACGCAGTATTTT.

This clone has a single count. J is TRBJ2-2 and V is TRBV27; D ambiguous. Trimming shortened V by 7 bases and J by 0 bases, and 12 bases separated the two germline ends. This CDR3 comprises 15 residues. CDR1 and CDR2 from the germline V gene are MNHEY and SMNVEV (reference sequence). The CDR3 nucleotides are TGTGCCAGCACCCGGTTGAGGCCGAACACCGGGGAGCTGTTTTTT. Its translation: CASTRLRPNTGELFF.

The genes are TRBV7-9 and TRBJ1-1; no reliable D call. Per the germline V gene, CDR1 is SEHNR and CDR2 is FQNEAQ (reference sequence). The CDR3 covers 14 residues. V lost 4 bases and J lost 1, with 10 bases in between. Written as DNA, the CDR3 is TGTGCCAGCAGCTCCTTGTTCGGGAACACTGAAGCTTTCTTT. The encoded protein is CASSSLFGNTEAFF.

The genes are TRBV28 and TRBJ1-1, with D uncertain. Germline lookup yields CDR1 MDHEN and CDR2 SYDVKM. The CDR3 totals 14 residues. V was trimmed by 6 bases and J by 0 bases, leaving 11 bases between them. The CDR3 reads CASSPNGLNTEAFF. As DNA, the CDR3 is TGTGCCAGCAGCCCCAATGGCTTGAACACTGAAGCTTTCTTT. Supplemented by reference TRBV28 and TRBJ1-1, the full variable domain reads DVKVTQSSRYLVKRTGEKVFLECVQDMDHENMFWYRQDPGLGLRLIYFSYDVKMKEKGDIPEGYSVSREKKERFSLILESASTNQTSMYLCASSPNGLNTEAFFGQGTRLTVV.

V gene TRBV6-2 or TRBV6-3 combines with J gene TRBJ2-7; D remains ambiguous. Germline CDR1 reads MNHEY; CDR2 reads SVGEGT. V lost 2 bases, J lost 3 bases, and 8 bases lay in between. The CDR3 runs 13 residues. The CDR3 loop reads CASSYNGFYEQYF. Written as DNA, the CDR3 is TGTGCCAGCAGTTACAACGGCTTCTACGAGCAGTACTTC.

CDR3 DNA sequence: TGTGCCAGCAGTACCAGGACAGGGAACACTGAAGCTTTCTTT. Amino acid sequence: CASSTRTGNTEAFF. The chain links TRBV28 to TRBJ1-1, with 7 bases aligning to TRBD1. V was pared by 5 bases and J by 1 base, with 4 bases of the junction left unmatched. Germline lookup yields CDR1 MDHEN and CDR2 SYDVKM. The CDR3 is 14 amino acids.

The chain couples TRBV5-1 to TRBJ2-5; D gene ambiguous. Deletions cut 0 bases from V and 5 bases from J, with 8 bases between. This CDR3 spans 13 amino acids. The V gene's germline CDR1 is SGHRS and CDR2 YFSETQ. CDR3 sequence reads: CASSLAVRETQYF. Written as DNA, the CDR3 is TGCGCCAGCAGCTTGGCGGTGCGGGAGACCCAGTACTTC.

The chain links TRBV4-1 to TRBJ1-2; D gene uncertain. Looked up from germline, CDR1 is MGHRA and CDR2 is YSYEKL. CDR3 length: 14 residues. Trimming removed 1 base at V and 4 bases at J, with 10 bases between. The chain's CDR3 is CASSQGAGSYGYTF. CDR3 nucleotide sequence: TGCGCCAGCAGCCAAGGTGCGGGCTCCTATGGCTACACCTTC.

Here the CDR3 DNA reads TGTGCCACCAGTGATTCTCTCGGGACAGCGAATGAGCAGTTCTTC. Translating gives CATSDSLGTANEQFF. The V call is TRBV24-1, the J call TRBJ2-1, with 7 bases fitting TRBD1. There are 15 residues in the CDR3. Per germline, CDR1 KGHDR and CDR2 SFDVKD. V gave up 2 bases and J gave up 7 bases; unmatched junction bases: 7.

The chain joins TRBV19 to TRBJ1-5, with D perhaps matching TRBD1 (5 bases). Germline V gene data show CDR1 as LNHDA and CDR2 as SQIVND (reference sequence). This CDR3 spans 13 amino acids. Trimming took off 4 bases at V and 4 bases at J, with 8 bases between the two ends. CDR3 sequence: CASSTQGNQPQHF. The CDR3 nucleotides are TGTGCCAGTAGTACGCAGGGTAATCAGCCCCAGCATTTT.

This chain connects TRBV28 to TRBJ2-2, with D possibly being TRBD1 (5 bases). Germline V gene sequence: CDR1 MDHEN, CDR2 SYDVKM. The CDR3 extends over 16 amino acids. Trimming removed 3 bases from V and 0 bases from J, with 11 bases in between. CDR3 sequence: CASSFALDTNTGELFF. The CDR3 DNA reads TGTGCCAGCAGTTTCGCCCTGGACACGAACACCGGGGAGCTGTTTTTT.

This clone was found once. CDR3 loop: CASSPSIGTQYF. The CDR3 region has the DNA TGTGCCAGCAGTCCCTCGATAGGGACCCAGTACTTC. The rearrangement joins TRBV6-5 to TRBJ2-5; no definite D call. Looked up from germline, CDR1 is MNHEY and CDR2 is SVGAGI. The ends were cut back, 5 bases at V and 7 bases at J, with 11 bases in the middle. This CDR3 is 12 amino acids long.

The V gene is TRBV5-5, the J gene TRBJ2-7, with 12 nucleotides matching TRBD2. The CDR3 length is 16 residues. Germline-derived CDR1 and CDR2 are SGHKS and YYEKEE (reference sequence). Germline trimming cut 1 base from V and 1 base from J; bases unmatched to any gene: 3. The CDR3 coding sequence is TGTGCCAGCAGCTTGCGACTAGCGGGAGTGTCCTACGAGCAGTACTTC. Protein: CASSLRLAGVSYEQYF.

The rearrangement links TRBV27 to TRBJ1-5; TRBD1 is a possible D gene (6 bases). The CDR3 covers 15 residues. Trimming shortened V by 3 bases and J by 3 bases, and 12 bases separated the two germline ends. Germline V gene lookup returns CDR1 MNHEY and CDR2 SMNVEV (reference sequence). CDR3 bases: TGTGCCAGCAGTTTCAAAGGACAGCTCAATCAGCCCCAGCATTTT. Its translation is CASSFKGQLNQPQHF.

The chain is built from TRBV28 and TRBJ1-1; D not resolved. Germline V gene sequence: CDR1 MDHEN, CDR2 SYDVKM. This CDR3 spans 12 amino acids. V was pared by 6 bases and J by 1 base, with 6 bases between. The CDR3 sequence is CASRSGNTEAFF. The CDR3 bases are TGTGCCAGCAGGAGTGGGAACACTGAAGCTTTCTTT.